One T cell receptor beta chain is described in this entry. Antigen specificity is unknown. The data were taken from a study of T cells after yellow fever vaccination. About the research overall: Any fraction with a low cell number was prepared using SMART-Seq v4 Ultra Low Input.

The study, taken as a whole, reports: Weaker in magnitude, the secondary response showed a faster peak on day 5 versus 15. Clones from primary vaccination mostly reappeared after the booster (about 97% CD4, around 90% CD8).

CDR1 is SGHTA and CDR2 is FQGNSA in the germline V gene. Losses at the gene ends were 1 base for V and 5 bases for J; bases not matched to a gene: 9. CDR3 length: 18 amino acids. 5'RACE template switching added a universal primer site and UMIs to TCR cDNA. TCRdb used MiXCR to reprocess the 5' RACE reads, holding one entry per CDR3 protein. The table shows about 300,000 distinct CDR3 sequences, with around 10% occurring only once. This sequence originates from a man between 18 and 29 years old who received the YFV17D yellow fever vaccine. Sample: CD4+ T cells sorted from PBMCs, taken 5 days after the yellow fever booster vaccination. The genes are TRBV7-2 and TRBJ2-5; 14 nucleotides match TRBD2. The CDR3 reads CASSLVPGLAGGRETQYF. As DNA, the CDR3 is TGTGCCAGCAGCTTAGTCCCCGGACTAGCGGGGGGCCGTGAGACCCAGTACTTC.